The 22 T cell receptor beta chains below come from one sample, sequenced in a study of vaccination and CD4 T cells after COVID-19. Treatment meaning: approximately 10-day PBMC culture with coronavirus spike peptide pools or control peptides (ViraFEST assay). Before the COVID-19 pandemic (2011-2018), CD4+ T cells were obtained from the unexposed donor. Their antigens are not known. Sequenced with the Oncomine TCR Beta short-read assay was DNA taken from cultured CD4+ T cells. TCRdb itself ran the PCR reads through MiXCR, one entry per CDR3 protein. The sample holds about 7,400 distinct CDR3 sequences, 37% seen once. Sequencing was carried out using CD4+ T cells from blood, cultured in vitro. These receptors were collected from a human donor in good health.

The genes are TRBV5-4 and TRBJ1-1; TRBD1 matches at 8 bases. After removal of 0 bases from V and 0 bases from J, the junction contained 4 bases not matched to a gene. The germline V gene has CDR1 SGHNT and CDR2 YYREEE (reference sequence). The length of the CDR3 is 16 residues. CDR3 loop: CASSLGQGYLNTEAFF. The CDR3 nucleotides read TGTGCCAGCAGCTTGGGACAGGGGTACCTGAACACTGAAGCTTTCTTT.

This clonotype was counted a few times. The chain recombines TRBV11-2 with TRBJ2-7; 7 bases line up with TRBD1. This CDR3 contains 13 residues. In germline, CDR1 is SGHAT, CDR2 FQNNGV. V was clipped by 5 bases and J by 3 bases; unmatched bases: 4. This CDR3 reads CASSGYRGYEQYF. The CDR3 DNA follows: TGTGCCAGCAGCGGATACAGGGGCTACGAGCAGTACTTC.

The chain combines TRBV2 with TRBJ2-2; the match to TRBD2 covers 15 bases. V was pared by 6 bases and J by 6 bases, with 5 bases of the junction left unmatched. Germline values: CDR1 SNHLY, CDR2 FYNNEI. The CDR3 runs to 16 residues. CDR3 amino acids: CASSRGLAGGPGELFF. The CDR3, as DNA: TGTGCCAGCAGCAGAGGACTAGCGGGGGGGCCCGGGGAGCTGTTTTTT.

This clonotype has only a few counts. V gene TRBV5-4 combines with J gene TRBJ2-3; 9 positions match TRBD2. V was clipped by 6 bases and J by 3 bases; unmatched bases: 8. Germline loops: CDR1 SGHNT, CDR2 YYREEE (reference sequence). The CDR3 consists of 15 residues. The CDR3 nucleotides read TGTGCCAGCACAAGGCGGGAGGGCCTAACAGATACGCAGTATTTT. Amino acid sequence: CASTRREGLTDTQYF. Together with reference TRBV5-4 and TRBJ2-3, the CDR3 gives the full variable domain: ETGVTQSPTHLIKTRGQQVTLRCSSQSGHNTVSWYQQALGQGPQFIFQYYREEENGRGNFPPRFSGLQFPNYSSELNVNALELDDSALYLCASTRREGLTDTQYFGPGTRLTVL.

V is TRBV20-1 and J is TRBJ2-4; 9 positions match TRBD2. V shed 5 bases and J 4 bases; nucleotides not matched to a gene: 6. This CDR3 comprises 14 residues. Germline CDR1 reads DFQATT; CDR2 reads SNEGSKA (reference sequence). CDR3 sequence (DNA): TGCAGTGCTCCTCTAGCGGGGATTAAAAACATTCAGTACTTC. This encodes CSAPLAGIKNIQYF.

Only a few counts were recorded for this clonotype. As DNA, the CDR3 is TGTGCCACCAGTGATTTCAGCGGGTTCGCTTTCTTT. Encoded protein: CATSDFSGFAFF. The chain carries TRBV24-1 and TRBJ1-1; D is unclear. CDR3 size: 12 residues. Trimming pared 1 base from V and 11 bases from J, leaving 10 bases between. The germline V gene encodes CDR1 KGHDR and CDR2 SFDVKD.

The chain recombines TRBV7-2 with TRBJ1-2; D is ambiguous. The germline gives CDR1 SGHTA, CDR2 FQGNSA. The CDR3 spans 12 residues. V was clipped by 3 bases and J by 4 bases, with 6 bases between them. The CDR3 nucleotides are TGTGCCAGCAGCTTGGACTCCTATGGCTACACCTTC. This gives the protein CASSLDSYGYTF.

V gene TRBV5-1 combines with J gene TRBJ2-5, with TRBD1 matching 9 bases. With V trimmed by 4 bases and J by 5 bases, 6 bases remained unmatched. There are 14 residues in the CDR3. From germline, CDR1 is SGHRS and CDR2 YFSETQ. The chain's CDR3 is CASSPTGGRETQYF. The CDR3 bases are TGCGCCAGCAGCCCTACAGGGGGCAGGGAGACCCAGTACTTC. The full variable domain, completed using reference TRBV5-1 and TRBJ2-5, is KAGVTQTPRYLIKTRGQQVTLSCSPISGHRSVSWYQQTPGQGLQFLFEYFSETQRNKGNFPGRFSGRQFSNSRSEMNVSTLELGDSALYLCASSPTGGRETQYFGPGTRLLVL.

In this sample, this clonotype turned up a few times. This chain links TRBV2 with TRBJ1-2; D call uncertain. CDR3 length equals 12 residues. Germline V gives CDR1 SNHLY, CDR2 FYNNEI. Trimming took off 0 bases at V and 4 bases at J, with 3 bases between the two ends. The CDR3 DNA reads as TGTGCCAGCAGTGAAGCTGTCTATGGCTACACCTTC. Translating gives CASSEAVYGYTF.

The rearrangement joins TRBV20-1 to TRBJ2-7; the match to TRBD1 covers 9 bases. Germline loops: CDR1 DFQATT, CDR2 SNEGSKA (reference sequence). The length of the CDR3 is 14 residues. Unmatched junction bases numbered 7, after V lost 4 bases and J lost 3 bases. CDR3 region: CSATQQGAIYEQYF. The CDR3 DNA reads as TGCAGTGCTACCCAACAGGGGGCGATCTACGAGCAGTACTTC.

This clonotype was found a few times. The chain recombines TRBV10-3 with TRBJ2-2; no clear D. Germline values: CDR1 ENHRY, CDR2 SYGVKD. Trimming removed 0 bases at V and 4 bases at J, with 9 bases between. The CDR3 extends over 15 amino acids. CDR3 sequence reads: CAISESGAVTGELFF. The CDR3 coding sequence is TGTGCCATCAGTGAGTCTGGAGCAGTCACCGGGGAGCTGTTTTTT.

This clonotype has just a few counts. This chain links TRBV20-1 with TRBJ2-3; maybe TRBD1 (5 bases). Germline CDR1 DFQATT, CDR2 SNEGSKA (reference sequence). The CDR3 has 14 amino acids. Trimming cost V 1 base and J 1 base, with 9 bases left between them. The chain's CDR3 is CSARGDRGTDTQYF. The CDR3 DNA reads TGCAGTGCTAGAGGAGACAGAGGCACAGATACGCAGTATTTT.

This clonotype was seen only a few times. V usage is TRBV7-9 and J usage is TRBJ1-5; D uncertain. The V end lost 1 base, the J end lost 3 bases, and 4 bases lay between the germline ends. CDR1 SEHNR and CDR2 FQNEAQ come from the germline V gene (reference sequence). The CDR3 spans 13 residues. The DNA for the CDR3 is TGTGCCAGCAGCTTAGTCCCCAATCAGCCCCAGCATTTT. It is translated as CASSLVPNQPQHF. The whole variable domain, remainder taken from reference TRBV7-9 and TRBJ1-5, is DTGVSQNPRHKITKRGQNVTFRCDPISEHNRLYWYRQTLGQGPEFLTYFQNEAQLEKSRLLSDRFSAERPKGSFSTLEIQRTEQGDSAMYLCASSLVPNQPQHFGDGTRLSIL.

This chain joins TRBV29-1 and TRBJ1-1; D remains unclear. The V gene lost 3 bases and the J gene lost 2 bases, with 10 bases spanning the gap. Germline CDR1 reads SQVTM; CDR2 reads ANQGSEA. The CDR3 runs to 13 residues. CDR3 loop: CSVDVGINTEAFF. CDR3 in DNA: TGCAGCGTTGACGTGGGAATTAACACTGAAGCTTTCTTT.

This clonotype has a handful of counts. This sequence joins TRBV7-2 and TRBJ1-6, with D possibly being TRBD1 (5 bases). Germline V gene sequence: CDR1 SGHTA, CDR2 FQGNSA. V was cut by 1 base and J by 6 bases, with 16 bases left in between. The CDR3 extends over 17 amino acids. The CDR3 sequence: CASSLVGGDMSNSPLHF. CDR3 sequence (DNA): TGTGCCAGCAGCTTAGTTGGAGGGGATATGAGTAATTCACCCCTCCACTTT.

This sequence joins TRBV20-1 and TRBJ2-7; the match to TRBD1 covers 10 bases. V was clipped by 5 bases and J by 4 bases; unmatched bases: 5. The CDR3 runs 13 residues. Germline V gene data show CDR1 as DFQATT and CDR2 as SNEGSKA (reference sequence). CDR3 amino acids: CSAGTGVGYEQYF. CDR3 DNA sequence: TGCAGTGCTGGGACAGGGGTCGGGTACGAGCAGTACTTC.

This clonotype was seen more than once but under ten times. The chain carries TRBV21-1 and TRBJ2-1; TRBD1, as called in the table, went unchecked against the DNA. TRBV21-1 is a pseudogene locus. The CDR3 has 16 residues. The CDR3 nucleotides read TGTGCCAGCAGCAAAGCCGTAAGCTCAGGGGACAATGAGCAGTTCTTC. It specifies CASSKAVSSGDNEQFF.

This clonotype showed up just a few times. This CDR3 is CASSLIAGGTDTQYF. DNA of the CDR3: TGTGCCAGCAGTTTGATAGCGGGGGGTACAGATACGCAGTATTTT. This sequence joins TRBV27 and TRBJ2-3; TRBD2 matches 10 bases. With V trimmed by 3 bases and J by 3 bases, 3 bases remained unmatched. The CDR3 sequence is 15 residues long. Looked up from germline, CDR1 is MNHEY and CDR2 is SMNVEV (reference sequence).

The rearrangement uses TRBV20-1 and TRBJ1-4; D is ambiguous. Germline CDR1 is DFQATT and CDR2 is SNEGSKA (reference sequence). Trimming cost V 3 bases and J 2 bases, with 13 bases left between them. This CDR3 is 15 amino acids long. The DNA for the CDR3 is TGCAGTGCTAGGCGAGAGCGAATGACTAATGAAAAACTGTTTTTT. This sequence encodes CSARRERMTNEKLFF.

The V gene is TRBV6-5, the J gene TRBJ2-2, with 8 nucleotides matching TRBD2. This CDR3 contains 15 residues. The ends lost 2 bases at V and 6 bases at J; junction bases unmatched: 5. Germline CDR1 reads MNHEY; CDR2 reads SVGAGI. In DNA, the CDR3 is TGTGCCAGCAGTTACATTCCGACTAGCGCCGGGGAGCTGTTTTTT. It translates to CASSYIPTSAGELFF.

The J gene is TRBJ2-1, the V gene TRBV4-1, with 8 bases aligning to TRBD2. Losses at the gene ends were 4 bases for V and 3 bases for J; bases not matched to a gene: 8. There are 16 residues in the CDR3. Germline lookup yields CDR1 MGHRA and CDR2 YSYEKL. In DNA form, the CDR3 reads TGCGCCAGCAGCCGGCTGGGACTAGGGAGCTACAATGAGCAGTTCTTC. Amino acids: CASSRLGLGSYNEQFF.

About this clonotype itself: The conserved closing phenylalanine or tryptophan is absent in this CDR3, likely reflecting a read error. The gene calls are TRBV19 and TRBJ1-2, with a weak D call TRBD1 (5 bases). V lost 0 bases and J 6 bases, leaving 17 bases between the germline ends. Per the germline V gene, CDR1 is LNHDA and CDR2 is SQIVND (reference sequence). This CDR3 contains 16 residues. The CDR3 nucleotides read TGTGCCAGTAGTATAGATCACGGGACCAAGTTCGATGGCTACACCCTC. Residues: CASSIDHGTKFDGYTL.